This entry describes one T cell receptor (beta chain). Clinical histories supplied by participants themselves formed the basis of cohort assignment. Authors' methods: Using reference gene primer amplification, nucleated cell counts were estimated. Produced via immunoSEQ multiplex PCR; TCRdb's table is partial and in-frame only. V, J and clone size reflect that table, while D and trimming were determined from the DNA. The sample holds some 320,000 clones, roughly 90% seen once. This record belongs to a study of blood T cell repertoires in COVID-19. The overall study: Whether acute or convalescent, the COVID-19 samples came from the United States, Italy and Spain. In each case, the material was cDNA or gDNA derived from T cells, B-cell-depleted T cells, or PBMCs.

The ends were cut back, 0 bases at V and 0 bases at J, with 5 bases in the middle. Per the germline V gene, CDR1 is KGHSH and CDR2 is LQKENI. The CDR3 covers 14 residues. The chain has TRBV18 and TRBJ1-1, with D unclear. Material for sequencing was PBMCs or T cells enriched from blood (not recorded which). The receptor's source is a man aged 60 to 75 who had recovered from COVID-19. CDR3 in amino acids: CASSPPLVNTEAFF. The DNA of the CDR3 is TGTGCCAGCTCACCACCACTGGTGAACACTGAAGCTTTCTTT.